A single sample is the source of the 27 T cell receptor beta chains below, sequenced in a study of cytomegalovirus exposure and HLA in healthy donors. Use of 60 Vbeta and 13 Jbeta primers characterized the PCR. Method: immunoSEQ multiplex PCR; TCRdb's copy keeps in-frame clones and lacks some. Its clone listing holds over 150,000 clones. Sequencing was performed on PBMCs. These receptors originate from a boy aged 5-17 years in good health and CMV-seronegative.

CDR3 amino acids: CAWSARYGYTF. CDR3 in DNA: TGTGCCTGGAGTGCGCGGTATGGCTACACCTTC. This chain joins TRBV30 and TRBJ1-2; D is undetermined. The CDR3 runs to 11 residues. V shed 1 base and J shed 5 bases, with 5 bases lying between them. Germline assignment: CDR1 GTSNPN and CDR2 SVGIG (reference sequence).

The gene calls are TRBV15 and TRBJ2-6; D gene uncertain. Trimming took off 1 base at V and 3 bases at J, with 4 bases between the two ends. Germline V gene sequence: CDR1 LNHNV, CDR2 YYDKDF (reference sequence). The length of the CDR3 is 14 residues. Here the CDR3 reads CATSRVFGANVLTF. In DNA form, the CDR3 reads TGTGCCACCAGCAGAGTATTTGGGGCCAACGTCCTGACTTTC.

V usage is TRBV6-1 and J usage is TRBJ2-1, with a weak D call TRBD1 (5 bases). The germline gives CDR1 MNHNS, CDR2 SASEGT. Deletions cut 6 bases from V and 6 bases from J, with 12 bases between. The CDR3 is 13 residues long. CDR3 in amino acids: CASRAGWGNEQFF. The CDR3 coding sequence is TGTGCCAGCAGGGCAGGGTGGGGCAATGAGCAGTTCTTC.

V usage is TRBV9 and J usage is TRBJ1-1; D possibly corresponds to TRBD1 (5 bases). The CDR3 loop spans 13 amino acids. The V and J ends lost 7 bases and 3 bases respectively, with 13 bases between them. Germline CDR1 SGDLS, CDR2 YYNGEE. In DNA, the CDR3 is TGTGCCAGCCAAGGGGTAAGCGACACTGAAGCTTTCTTT. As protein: CASQGVSDTEAFF.

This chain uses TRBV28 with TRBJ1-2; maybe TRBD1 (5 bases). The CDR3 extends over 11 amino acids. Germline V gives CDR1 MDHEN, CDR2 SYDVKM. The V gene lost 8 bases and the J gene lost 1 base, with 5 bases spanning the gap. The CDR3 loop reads CASDSNYGYTF. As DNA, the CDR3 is TGTGCCAGCGACAGTAACTATGGCTACACCTTC.

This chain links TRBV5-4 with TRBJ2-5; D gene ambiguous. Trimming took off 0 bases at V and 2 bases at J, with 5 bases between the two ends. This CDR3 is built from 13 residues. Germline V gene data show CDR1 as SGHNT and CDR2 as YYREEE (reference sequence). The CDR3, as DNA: TGTGCCAGCAGCTTGGACTTACAAGAGACCCAGTACTTC. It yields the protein CASSLDLQETQYF.

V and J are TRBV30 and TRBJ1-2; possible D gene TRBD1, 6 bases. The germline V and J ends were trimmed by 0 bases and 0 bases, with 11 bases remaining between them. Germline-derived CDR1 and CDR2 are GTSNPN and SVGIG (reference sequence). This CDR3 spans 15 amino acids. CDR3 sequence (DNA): TGTGCCTGGAGTGTTCGGGGGGGCGCTAACTATGGCTACACCTTC. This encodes CAWSVRGGANYGYTF.

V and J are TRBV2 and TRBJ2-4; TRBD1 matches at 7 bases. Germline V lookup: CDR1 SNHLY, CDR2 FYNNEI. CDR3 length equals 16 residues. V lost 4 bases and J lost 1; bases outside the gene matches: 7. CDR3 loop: CASSARGPEAKNIQYF. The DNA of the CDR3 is TGTGCCAGCAGTGCGAGGGGGCCTGAGGCCAAAAACATTCAGTACTTC.

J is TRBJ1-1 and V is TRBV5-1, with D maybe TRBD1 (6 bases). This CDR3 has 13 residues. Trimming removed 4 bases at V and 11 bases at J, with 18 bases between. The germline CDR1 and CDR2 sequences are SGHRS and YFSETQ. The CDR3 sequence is CASSPDSVSEAFF. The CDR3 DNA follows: TGCGCCAGCAGCCCGGACAGCGTTTCAGAGGCTTTCTTT. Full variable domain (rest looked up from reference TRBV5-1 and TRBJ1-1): KAGVTQTPRYLIKTRGQQVTLSCSPISGHRSVSWYQQTPGQGLQFLFEYFSETQRNKGNFPGRFSGRQFSNSRSEMNVSTLELGDSALYLCASSPDSVSEAFFGQGTRLTVV.

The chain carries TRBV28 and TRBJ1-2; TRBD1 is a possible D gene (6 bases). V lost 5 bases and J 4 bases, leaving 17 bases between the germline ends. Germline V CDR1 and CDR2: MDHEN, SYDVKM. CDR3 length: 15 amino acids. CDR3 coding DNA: TGTGCCAGCAGTCTGAACCTCGGACAGCTCTATGGCTACACCTTC. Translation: CASSLNLGQLYGYTF.

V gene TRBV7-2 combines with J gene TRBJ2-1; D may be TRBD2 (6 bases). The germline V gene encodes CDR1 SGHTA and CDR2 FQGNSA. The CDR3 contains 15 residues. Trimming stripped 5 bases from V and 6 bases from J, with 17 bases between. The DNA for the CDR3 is TGTGCCAGCAGCCTCGGGACTTTAGGAGGCAATGAGCAGTTCTTC. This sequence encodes CASSLGTLGGNEQFF. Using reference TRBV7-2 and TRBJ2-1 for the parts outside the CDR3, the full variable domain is GAGVSQSPSNKVTEKGKDVELRCDPISGHTALYWYRQSLGQGLEFLIYFQGNSAPDKSGLPSDRFSAERTGGSVSTLTIQRTQQEDSAVYLCASSLGTLGGNEQFFGPGTRLTVL.

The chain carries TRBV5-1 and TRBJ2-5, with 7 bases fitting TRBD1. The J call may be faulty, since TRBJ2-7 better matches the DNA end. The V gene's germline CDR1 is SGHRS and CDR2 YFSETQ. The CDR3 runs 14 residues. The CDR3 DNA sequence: TGCGCCAGCAGCTTGGCCGGACAGGTCTACGAGCAGTACTTC. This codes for CASSLAGQVYEQYF.

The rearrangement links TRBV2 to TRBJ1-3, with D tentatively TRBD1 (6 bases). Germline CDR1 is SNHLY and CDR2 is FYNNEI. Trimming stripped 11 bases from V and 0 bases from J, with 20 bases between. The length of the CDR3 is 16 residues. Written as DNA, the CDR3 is TGTGCCTGGAGCAGGGGCAGTATAATCTCTGGAAACACCATATATTTT. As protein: CAWSRGSIISGNTIYF.

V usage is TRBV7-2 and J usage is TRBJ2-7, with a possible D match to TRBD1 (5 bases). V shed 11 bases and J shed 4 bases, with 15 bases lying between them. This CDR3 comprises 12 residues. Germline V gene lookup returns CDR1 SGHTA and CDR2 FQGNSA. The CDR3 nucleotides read TGTGCCGTCAGTAGGGGCGATTACGAGCAGTACTTC. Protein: CAVSRGDYEQYF.

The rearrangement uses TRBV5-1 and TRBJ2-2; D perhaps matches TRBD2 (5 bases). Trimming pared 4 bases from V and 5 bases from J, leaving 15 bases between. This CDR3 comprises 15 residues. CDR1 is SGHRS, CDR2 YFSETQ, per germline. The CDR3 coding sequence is TGCGCCAGCAGCGAAGGACCAGCGGAGACCGGGGAGCTGTTTTTT. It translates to CASSEGPAETGELFF.

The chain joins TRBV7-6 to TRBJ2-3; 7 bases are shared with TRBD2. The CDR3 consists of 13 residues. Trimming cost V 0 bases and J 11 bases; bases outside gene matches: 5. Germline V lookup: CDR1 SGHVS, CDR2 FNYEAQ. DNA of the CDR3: TGTGCCAGCAGCTTAGCTGCGGGGAGGGGGCAGTATTTT. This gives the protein CASSLAAGRGQYF.

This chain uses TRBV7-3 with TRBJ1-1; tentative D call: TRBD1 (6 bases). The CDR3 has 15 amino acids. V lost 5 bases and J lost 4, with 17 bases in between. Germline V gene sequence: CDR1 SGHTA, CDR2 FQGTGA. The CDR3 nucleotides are TGTGCCAGCAGCCTTGGGCCGGGAGGGGGCACTGAAGCTTTCTTT. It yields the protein CASSLGPGGGTEAFF.

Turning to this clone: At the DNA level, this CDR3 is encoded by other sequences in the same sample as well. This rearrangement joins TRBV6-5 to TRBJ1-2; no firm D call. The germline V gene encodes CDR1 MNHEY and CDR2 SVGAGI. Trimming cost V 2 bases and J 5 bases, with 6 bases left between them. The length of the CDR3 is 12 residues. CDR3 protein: CASSYAGYGYTF. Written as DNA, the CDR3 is TGTGCCAGCAGTTACGCGGGATATGGCTACACCTTC.

The CDR3 DNA reads TGTGCCAGCAGTTACTCCAAGGGGAAAGAGTACTACGAGCAGTACTTC. It codes for CASSYSKGKEYYEQYF. The chain joins TRBV6-5 to TRBJ2-7; TRBD1 might be the D (5 bases). The CDR3 loop spans 16 amino acids. Germline CDR1 and CDR2: MNHEY and SVGAGI. The V end lost 0 bases, the J end lost 3 bases, and 15 bases lay between the germline ends.

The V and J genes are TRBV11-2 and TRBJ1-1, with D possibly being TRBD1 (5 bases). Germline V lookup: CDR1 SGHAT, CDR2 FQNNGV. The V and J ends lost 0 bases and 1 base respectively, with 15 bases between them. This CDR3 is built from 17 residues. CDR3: CASSLDSYSTGNTEAFF. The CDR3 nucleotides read TGTGCCAGCAGCTTAGACTCATATTCTACAGGGAACACTGAAGCTTTCTTT.

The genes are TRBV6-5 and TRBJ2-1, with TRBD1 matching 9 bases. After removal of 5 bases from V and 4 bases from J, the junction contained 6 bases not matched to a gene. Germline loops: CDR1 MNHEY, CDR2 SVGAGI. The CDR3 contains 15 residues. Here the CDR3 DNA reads TGTGCCAGCAGTCTGGACAGGGGCAATTACAATGAGCAGTTCTTC. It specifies CASSLDRGNYNEQFF.

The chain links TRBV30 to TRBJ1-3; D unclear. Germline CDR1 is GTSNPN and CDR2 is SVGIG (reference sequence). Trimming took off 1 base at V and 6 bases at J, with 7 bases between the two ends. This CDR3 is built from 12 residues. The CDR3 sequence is CAWSGLTNTIYF. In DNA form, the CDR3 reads TGTGCCTGGAGTGGACTGACAAACACCATATATTTT.

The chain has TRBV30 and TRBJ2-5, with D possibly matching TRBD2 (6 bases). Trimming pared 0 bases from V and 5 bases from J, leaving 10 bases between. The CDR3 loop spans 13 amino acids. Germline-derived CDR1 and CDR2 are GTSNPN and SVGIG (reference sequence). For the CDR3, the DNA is TGTGCCTGGAGTGTACGGGGAGGCGAGACCCAGTACTTC. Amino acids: CAWSVRGGETQYF.

DNA for the CDR3: TGTGCCAGCAGTGAACGACCAGGGGGCGGCGGGCAGTTCTTC. This translates into CASSERPGGGGQFF. V is TRBV6-1 and J is TRBJ2-1; TRBD1 matches at 8 bases. Trimming took 2 bases from V and 12 from J; bases not matched to a gene: 9. Germline assignment: CDR1 MNHNS and CDR2 SASEGT. The CDR3 sequence is 14 residues long.

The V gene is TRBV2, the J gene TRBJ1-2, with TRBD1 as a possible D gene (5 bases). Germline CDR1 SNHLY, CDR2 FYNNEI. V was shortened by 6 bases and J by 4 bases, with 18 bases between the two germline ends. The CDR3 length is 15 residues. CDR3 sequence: CASRSGTPGAYGYTF. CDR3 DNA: TGTGCCAGCAGGTCCGGGACTCCCGGAGCCTATGGCTACACCTTC.

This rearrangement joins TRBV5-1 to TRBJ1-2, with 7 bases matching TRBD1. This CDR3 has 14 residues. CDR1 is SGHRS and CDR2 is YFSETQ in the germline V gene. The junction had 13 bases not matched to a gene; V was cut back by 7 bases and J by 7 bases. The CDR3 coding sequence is TGCGCCAGCTATACGCCCGGAGGGGGCATTGGCTACACCTTC. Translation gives CASYTPGGGIGYTF.

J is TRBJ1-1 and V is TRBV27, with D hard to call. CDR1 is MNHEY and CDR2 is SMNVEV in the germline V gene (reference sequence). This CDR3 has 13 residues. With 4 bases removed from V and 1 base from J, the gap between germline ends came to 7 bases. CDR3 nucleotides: TGTGCCAGCAGTTGGGCGGGGAACACTGAAGCTTTCTTT. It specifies CASSWAGNTEAFF.